This is a list of T cell receptor beta chains from one sample in a study of CD8+ T cells in alopecia areata. Generated by immunoSEQ multiplex PCR, the TCRdb table keeps only in-frame clones and is missing some. The sample carries 75,000 to 80,000 clones, about 71% recorded once. Here the sequenced sample was CD8+ T cells sorted from blood, taken at week 24, from a patient treated with tofacitinib. The receptors shown here come from a human donor with alopecia areata. Both conserved end residues are part of each CDR3.

v_call: TRBV7-8; j_call: TRBJ1-1; cdr3_aa: CASSFRSGDRPNTEAFF
v_call: TRBV10-3; j_call: TRBJ2-7; cdr3_aa: CAIGGKGLARSEQYF
v_call: TRBV13; j_call: TRBJ2-6; cdr3_aa: CASSHGTVSGANVLTF
v_call: TRBV28; j_call: TRBJ1-5; cdr3_aa: CASSFWWQPQHF
v_call: TRBV7-8; j_call: TRBJ2-2; cdr3_aa: CASSSGTGGTGELFF
v_call: TRBV4-1; j_call: TRBJ1-5; cdr3_aa: CASSQGSVGQPQHF
v_call: TRBV25-1; j_call: TRBJ2-5; cdr3_aa: CASSALINEETQYF
v_call: TRBV7-2; j_call: TRBJ1-1; cdr3_aa: CASSFTGMNTEAFF
v_call: TRBV27; j_call: TRBJ1-2; cdr3_aa: CASTPLLGLGYTF
v_call: TRBV6-5; j_call: TRBJ2-7; cdr3_aa: CASTGSGRGPGEQYF
v_call: TRBV4-3; j_call: TRBJ2-6; cdr3_aa: CASSQDVGGGGANVLTF
v_call: TRBV4-1; j_call: TRBJ1-3; cdr3_aa: CASSQGQGAIRSGNTIYF
v_call: TRBV2; j_call: TRBJ2-7; cdr3_aa: CASSAPGTGQGEQYF
v_call: TRBV5-1; j_call: TRBJ2-1; cdr3_aa: CASRTGRNNEQFF
v_call: TRBV10-3; j_call: TRBJ2-1; cdr3_aa: CAISWASGSDEQFF
v_call: TRBV28; j_call: TRBJ2-2; cdr3_aa: CASSLLSGELFF
v_call: TRBV7-2; j_call: TRBJ1-5; cdr3_aa: CASSPGGTSNQPQHF
v_call: TRBV29-1; j_call: TRBJ2-5; cdr3_aa: CSVWGLAGGFGETQYF
v_call: TRBV9; j_call: TRBJ2-7; cdr3_aa: CASSVGTGPYEQYF
v_call: TRBV19; j_call: TRBJ1-4; cdr3_aa: CASVDRRSTNEKLFF
v_call: TRBV14; j_call: TRBJ2-7; cdr3_aa: CASSQVLTDLRGQYF
v_call: TRBV27; j_call: TRBJ2-3; cdr3_aa: CASSFYSTDTQYF
v_call: TRBV7-9; j_call: TRBJ2-7; cdr3_aa: CASSHETETYEQYF
v_call: TRBV11-2; j_call: TRBJ2-5; cdr3_aa: CASSAEEGLSFETQYF
v_call: TRBV25-1; j_call: TRBJ2-3; cdr3_aa: CASSFTDTQYF
v_call: TRBV5-1; j_call: TRBJ2-5; cdr3_aa: CASSLVPSGEETQYF
v_call: TRBV5-6; j_call: TRBJ2-7; cdr3_aa: CASSFWTGFYEQYF
v_call: TRBV7-2; j_call: TRBJ2-3; cdr3_aa: CASSPYSALSTDTQYF
v_call: TRBV4-1; j_call: TRBJ2-3; cdr3_aa: CASSQGTGPTDTQYF
v_call: TRBV2; j_call: TRBJ2-5; cdr3_aa: CASSTPGIGETQYF
v_call: TRBV29-1; j_call: TRBJ2-1; cdr3_aa: CSVEGLNSKGGESSYNEQFF
v_call: TRBV4-3; j_call: TRBJ1-1; cdr3_aa: CASSQEVQLNTEAFF
v_call: TRBV19; j_call: TRBJ2-1; cdr3_aa: CASSSVGGISYNEQFF
v_call: TRBV7-9; j_call: TRBJ2-5; cdr3_aa: CASSSLKGSETQYF
v_call: TRBV29-1; j_call: TRBJ1-4; cdr3_aa: CSVRGDPYEKLFF
v_call: TRBV6-4; j_call: TRBJ2-2; cdr3_aa: CASSEAGGTGELFF
v_call: TRBV9; j_call: TRBJ2-1; cdr3_aa: CASSLGLAGDYNEQFF
v_call: TRBV10-3; j_call: TRBJ2-1; cdr3_aa: CAISEADNEQFF
v_call: TRBV5-1; j_call: TRBJ2-2; cdr3_aa: CASSLGLAGGPVTGELFF
v_call: TRBV30; j_call: TRBJ1-2; cdr3_aa: CAWILGGQGSNYGYTF
v_call: TRBV30; j_call: TRBJ2-3; cdr3_aa: CAWSPDGQVLTDTQYF
v_call: TRBV19; j_call: TRBJ2-3; cdr3_aa: CASSVGRGRVDTQYF
v_call: TRBV4-1; j_call: TRBJ2-5; cdr3_aa: CASSARKTGGAETQYF
v_call: TRBV6-5; j_call: TRBJ2-2; cdr3_aa: CASSTGLAGELFF
v_call: TRBV29-1; j_call: TRBJ2-7; cdr3_aa: CSVGLGQGAYEQYF
v_call: TRBV2; j_call: TRBJ2-1; cdr3_aa: CASSEALRGGYYNEQFF
v_call: TRBV4-3; j_call: TRBJ1-2; cdr3_aa: CASSSRNYHYGYTF
v_call: TRBV7-3; j_call: TRBJ2-3; cdr3_aa: CASSLQGQSTDTQYF
v_call: TRBV4-2; j_call: TRBJ1-6; cdr3_aa: CASSQESGSISPLHF
v_call: TRBV29-1; j_call: TRBJ2-7; cdr3_aa: CSVTGHDTYEQYF
v_call: TRBV23-1; j_call: TRBJ2-7; cdr3_aa: CASSQRRGDPTIGAGAWYEQYF
v_call: TRBV7-9; j_call: TRBJ2-7; cdr3_aa: CASSLLGIYEQYF